This entry concerns a single T cell receptor (beta chain). The antigen remains undetermined. The study left out patients who had uncontrolled infection, other autoimmune disease, pregnancy or lactation. Diagnosis relied on clinical symptoms, serum thyroxine and TRAb, thyroid ultrasound and orbital computed tomography. The data belong to a study of T cells in Graves' hyperthyroidism and ophthalmopathy. Looking at the study overall: Pretreatment peripheral blood was obtained at initial diagnosis. Study-level findings and limits: Most thyroid clonotypes expanded above 0.001 were also detected in blood.

RNA transcripts served as the template for amplifying TCR beta CDR3 regions. Researchers ran a first-round RT-PCR on the TCR CDR3 using the HTBI primer set. TCRdb re-analysed the multiplex PCR reads in MiXCR, keeping a single row per CDR3 protein. The table records fewer than 350,000 distinct CDR3 sequences, around a sixth of them present only once. The source material was blood. The receptor's source is a woman aged 40 to 50 with Graves' ophthalmopathy.

CDR3 coding DNA: TGTGCCAGCAGTATTAGGCCAGAAGCTTTCTTT. Protein product: CASSIRPEAFF. The rearrangement joins TRBV6-4 to TRBJ1-1; D not certain. Looked up from germline, CDR1 is MRHNA and CDR2 is SNTAGT. The germline V and J ends were trimmed by 5 bases and 8 bases, with 9 bases remaining between them. The CDR3 sequence is 11 residues long.